This T cell receptor (beta chain) was recovered during a study of cytomegalovirus exposure and HLA in healthy donors. The study's findings and limits: When a later analysis was performed, an Asian-associated ancestry cluster reportedly had fewer N-insertions than the approximately 700-donor mean. In a later analysis, at a false discovery rate of 0.05, roughly 17,000 TCR beta sequences were associated with HLA alleles.

Use of 60 Vbeta and 13 Jbeta primers characterized the PCR. Sequencing used immunoSEQ multiplex PCR; TCRdb keeps in-frame clones, though not all of them. The data show about 62,000 clones, about 77% seen once. The V gene lost 0 bases and the J gene lost 6 bases, with 18 bases spanning the gap. This CDR3 has 16 residues. Germline V gene data show CDR1 as LNHNV and CDR2 as YYDKDF (reference sequence). Of note for this clone: What it recognizes is unknown.

Sequencing was done on a sample of PBMCs. V and J are TRBV15 and TRBJ2-7, with a weak D call TRBD2 (6 bases). The source is a man between 40 and 49 years old in good health and CMV-seronegative. CDR3 sequence: CATSRDMVAETGEQYF. CDR3 DNA: TGTGCCACCAGCAGAGATATGGTAGCGGAAACTGGCGAGCAGTACTTC.